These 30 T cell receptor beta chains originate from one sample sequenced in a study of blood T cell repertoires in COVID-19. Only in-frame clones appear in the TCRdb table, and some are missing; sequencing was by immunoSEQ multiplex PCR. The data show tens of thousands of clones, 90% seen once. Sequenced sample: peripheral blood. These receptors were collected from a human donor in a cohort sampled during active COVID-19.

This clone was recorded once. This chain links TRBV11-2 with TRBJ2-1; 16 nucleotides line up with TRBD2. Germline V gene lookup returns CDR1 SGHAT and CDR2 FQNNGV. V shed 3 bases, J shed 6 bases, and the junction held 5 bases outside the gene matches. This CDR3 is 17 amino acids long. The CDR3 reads CASSLGLAGGRANEQFF. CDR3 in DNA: TGTGCCAGCAGCTTGGGACTAGCGGGAGGGCGGGCCAATGAGCAGTTCTTC.

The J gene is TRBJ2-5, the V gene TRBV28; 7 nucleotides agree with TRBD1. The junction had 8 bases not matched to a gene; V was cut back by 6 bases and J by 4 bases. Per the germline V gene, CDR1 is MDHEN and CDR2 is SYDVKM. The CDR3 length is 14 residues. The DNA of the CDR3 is TGTGCCAGCAGCCTGACAGGGTTTCGAGAGACCCAGTACTTC. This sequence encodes CASSLTGFRETQYF. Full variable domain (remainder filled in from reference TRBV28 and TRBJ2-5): DVKVTQSSRYLVKRTGEKVFLECVQDMDHENMFWYRQDPGLGLRLIYFSYDVKMKEKGDIPEGYSVSREKKERFSLILESASTNQTSMYLCASSLTGFRETQYFGPGTRLLVL.

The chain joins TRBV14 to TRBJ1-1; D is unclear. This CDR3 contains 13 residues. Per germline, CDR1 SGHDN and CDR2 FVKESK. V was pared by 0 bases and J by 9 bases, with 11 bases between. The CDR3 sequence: CASSQDVRSQAFF. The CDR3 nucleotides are TGTGCCAGCAGCCAAGATGTCCGGTCTCAAGCTTTCTTT.

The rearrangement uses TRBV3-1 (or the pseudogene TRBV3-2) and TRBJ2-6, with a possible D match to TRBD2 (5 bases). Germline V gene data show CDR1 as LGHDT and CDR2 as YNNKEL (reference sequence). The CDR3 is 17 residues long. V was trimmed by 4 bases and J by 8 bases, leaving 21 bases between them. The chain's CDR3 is CASSPPTGVSPSNVLTF. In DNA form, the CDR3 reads TGTGCCAGCAGCCCCCCCACCGGGGTCTCTCCCTCCAACGTCCTGACTTTC.

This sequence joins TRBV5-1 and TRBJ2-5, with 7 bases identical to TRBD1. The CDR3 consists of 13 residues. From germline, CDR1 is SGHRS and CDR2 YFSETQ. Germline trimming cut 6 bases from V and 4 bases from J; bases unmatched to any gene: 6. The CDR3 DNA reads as TGCGCCAGCAACTCTTACAGGGGAGAGACCCAGTACTTC. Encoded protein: CASNSYRGETQYF.

The CDR3 reads CASGTGWADTQYF. As DNA, the CDR3 is TGTGCCAGCGGGACAGGGTGGGCAGATACGCAGTATTTT. The genes are TRBV9 and TRBJ2-3; 9 bases map to TRBD1. The CDR3 has 13 residues. The germline V gene has CDR1 SGDLS and CDR2 YYNGEE. The J segment lost 4 bases and the V segment lost 7 bases, leaving 4 bases of the junction unmatched.

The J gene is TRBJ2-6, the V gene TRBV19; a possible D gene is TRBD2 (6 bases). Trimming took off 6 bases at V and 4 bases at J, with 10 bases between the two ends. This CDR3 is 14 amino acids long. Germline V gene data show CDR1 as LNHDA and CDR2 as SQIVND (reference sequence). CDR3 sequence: CASRRGSGANVLTF. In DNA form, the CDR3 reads TGTGCCAGTAGGCGGGGTTCAGGGGCCAACGTCCTGACTTTC.

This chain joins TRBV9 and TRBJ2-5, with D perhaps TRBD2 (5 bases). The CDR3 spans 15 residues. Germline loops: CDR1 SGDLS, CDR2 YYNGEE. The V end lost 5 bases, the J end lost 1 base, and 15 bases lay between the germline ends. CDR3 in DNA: TGTGCCAGCAGTCCGACCCCCGGAGGCCAAGAGACCCAGTACTTC. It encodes CASSPTPGGQETQYF.

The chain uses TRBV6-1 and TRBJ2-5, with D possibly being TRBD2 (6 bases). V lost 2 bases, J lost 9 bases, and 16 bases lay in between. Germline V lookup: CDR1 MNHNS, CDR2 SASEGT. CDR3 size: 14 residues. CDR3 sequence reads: CASSEYGGSGAQYF. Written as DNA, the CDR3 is TGTGCCAGCAGTGAATATGGGGGGTCGGGGGCCCAGTACTTC.

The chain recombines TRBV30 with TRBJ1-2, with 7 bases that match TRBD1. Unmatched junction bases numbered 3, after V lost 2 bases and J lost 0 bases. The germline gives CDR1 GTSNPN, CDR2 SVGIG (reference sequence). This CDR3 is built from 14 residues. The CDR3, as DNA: TGTGCCTGGAGTAGGGACAGAGCTAACTATGGCTACACCTTC. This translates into CAWSRDRANYGYTF.

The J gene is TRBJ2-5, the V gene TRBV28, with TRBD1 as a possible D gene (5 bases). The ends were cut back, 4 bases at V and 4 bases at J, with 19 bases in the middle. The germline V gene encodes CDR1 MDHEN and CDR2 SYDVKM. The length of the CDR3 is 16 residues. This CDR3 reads CASSSRSTGFGETQYF. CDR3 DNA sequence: TGTGCCAGCAGTTCACGTAGTACAGGATTTGGAGAGACCCAGTACTTC.

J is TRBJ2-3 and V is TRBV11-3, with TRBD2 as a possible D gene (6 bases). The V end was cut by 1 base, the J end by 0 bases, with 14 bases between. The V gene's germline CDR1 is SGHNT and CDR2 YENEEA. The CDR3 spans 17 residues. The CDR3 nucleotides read TGTGCCAGCAGCTTAGGAGGAGGGGCGGGAAGCACAGATACGCAGTATTTT. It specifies CASSLGGGAGSTDTQYF. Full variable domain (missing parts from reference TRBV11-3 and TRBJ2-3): EAGVVQSPRYKIIEKKQPVAFWCNPISGHNTLYWYLQNLGQGPELLIRYENEEAVDDSQLPKDRFSAERLKGVDSTLKIQPAELGDSAVYLCASSLGGGAGSTDTQYFGPGTRLTVL.

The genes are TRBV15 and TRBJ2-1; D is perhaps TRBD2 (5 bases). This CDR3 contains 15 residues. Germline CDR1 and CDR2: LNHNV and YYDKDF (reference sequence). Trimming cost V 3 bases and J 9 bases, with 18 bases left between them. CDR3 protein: CATSSPKLGRGEQFF. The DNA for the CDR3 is TGTGCCACCAGCAGCCCGAAACTAGGGCGAGGTGAGCAGTTCTTC. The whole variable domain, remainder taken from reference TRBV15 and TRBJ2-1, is DAMVIQNPRYQVTQFGKPVTLSCSQTLNHNVMYWYQQKSSQAPKLLFHYYDKDFNNEADTPDNFQSRRPNTSFCFLDIRSPGLGDTAMYLCATSSPKLGRGEQFFGPGTRLTVL.

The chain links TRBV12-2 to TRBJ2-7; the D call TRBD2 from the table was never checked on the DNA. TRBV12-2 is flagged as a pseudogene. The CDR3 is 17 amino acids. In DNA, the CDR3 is TGTGCAAGTCGCTTACCCGGGACTAGCGGGTACTCCTACGAGCAGTACTTC. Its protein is CASRLPGTSGYSYEQYF.

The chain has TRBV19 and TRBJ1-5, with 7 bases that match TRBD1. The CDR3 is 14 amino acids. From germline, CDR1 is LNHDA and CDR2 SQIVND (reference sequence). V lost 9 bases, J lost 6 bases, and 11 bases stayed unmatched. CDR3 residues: CASGNRGSSQPQHF. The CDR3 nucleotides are TGTGCCAGCGGAAACAGGGGATCGTCTCAGCCCCAGCATTTT. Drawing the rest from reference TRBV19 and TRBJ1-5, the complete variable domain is DGGITQSPKYLFRKEGQNVTLSCEQNLNHDAMYWYRQDPGQGLRLIYYSQIVNDFQKGDIAEGYSVSREKKESFPLTVTSAQKNPTAFYLCASGNRGSSQPQHFGDGTRLSIL.

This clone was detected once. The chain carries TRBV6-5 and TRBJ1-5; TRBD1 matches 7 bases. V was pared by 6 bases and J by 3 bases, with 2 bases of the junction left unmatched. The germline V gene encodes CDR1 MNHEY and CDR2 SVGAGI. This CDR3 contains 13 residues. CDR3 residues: CASRGQTNQPQHF. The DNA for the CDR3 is TGTGCCAGCAGGGGACAGACCAATCAGCCCCAGCATTTT.

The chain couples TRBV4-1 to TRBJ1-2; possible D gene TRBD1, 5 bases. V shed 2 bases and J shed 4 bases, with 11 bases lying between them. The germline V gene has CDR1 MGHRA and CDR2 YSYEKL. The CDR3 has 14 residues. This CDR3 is CASSQLGHTYGYTF. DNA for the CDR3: TGCGCCAGCAGCCAACTCGGACATACCTATGGCTACACCTTC.

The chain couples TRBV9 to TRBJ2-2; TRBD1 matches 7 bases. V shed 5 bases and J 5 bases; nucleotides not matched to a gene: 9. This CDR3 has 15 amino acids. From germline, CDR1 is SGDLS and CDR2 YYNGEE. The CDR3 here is CASSPTGVKTGELFF. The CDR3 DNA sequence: TGTGCCAGCAGTCCTACAGGGGTAAAAACCGGGGAGCTGTTTTTT.

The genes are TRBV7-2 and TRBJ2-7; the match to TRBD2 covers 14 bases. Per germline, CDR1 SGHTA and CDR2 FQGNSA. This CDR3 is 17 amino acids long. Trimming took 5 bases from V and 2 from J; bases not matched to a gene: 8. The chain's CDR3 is CASSATTSGRATYEQYF. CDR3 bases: TGTGCCAGCAGCGCTACGACTAGCGGGAGGGCGACCTACGAGCAGTACTTC.

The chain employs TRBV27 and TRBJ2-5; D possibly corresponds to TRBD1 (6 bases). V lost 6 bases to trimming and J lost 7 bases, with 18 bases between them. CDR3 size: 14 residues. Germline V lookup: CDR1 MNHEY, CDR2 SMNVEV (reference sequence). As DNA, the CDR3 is TGTGCCAGCAGGGCCTCTCCTAAAGGGGGGACCCAGTACTTC. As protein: CASRASPKGGTQYF.

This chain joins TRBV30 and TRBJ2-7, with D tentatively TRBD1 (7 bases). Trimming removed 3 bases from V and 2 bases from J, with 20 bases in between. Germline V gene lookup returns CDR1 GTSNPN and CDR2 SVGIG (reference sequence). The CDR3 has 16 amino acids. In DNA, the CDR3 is TGTGCCTGGAGGCGGGACAGCGCGCTCAAAACCTACGAGCAGTACTTC. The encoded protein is CAWRRDSALKTYEQYF. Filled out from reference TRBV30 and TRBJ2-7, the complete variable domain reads SQTIHQWPATLVQPVGSPLSLECTVEGTSNPNLYWYRQAAGRGLQLLFYSVGIGQISSEVPQNLSASRPQDRQFILSSKKLLLSDSGFYLCAWRRDSALKTYEQYFGPGTRLTVT.

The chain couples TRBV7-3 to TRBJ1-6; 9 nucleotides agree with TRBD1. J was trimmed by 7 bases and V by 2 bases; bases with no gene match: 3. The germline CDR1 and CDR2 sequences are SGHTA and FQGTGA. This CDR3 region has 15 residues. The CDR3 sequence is CASSLSGTGNSPLHF. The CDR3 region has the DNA TGTGCCAGCAGCTTATCAGGGACAGGGAATTCACCCCTCCACTTT.

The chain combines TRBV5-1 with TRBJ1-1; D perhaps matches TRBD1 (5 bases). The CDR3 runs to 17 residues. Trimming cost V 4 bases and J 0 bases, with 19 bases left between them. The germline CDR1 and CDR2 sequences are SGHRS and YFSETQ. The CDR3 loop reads CASSQGDLGVMNTEAFF. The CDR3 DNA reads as TGCGCCAGCAGCCAAGGGGACTTAGGGGTGATGAACACTGAAGCTTTCTTT.

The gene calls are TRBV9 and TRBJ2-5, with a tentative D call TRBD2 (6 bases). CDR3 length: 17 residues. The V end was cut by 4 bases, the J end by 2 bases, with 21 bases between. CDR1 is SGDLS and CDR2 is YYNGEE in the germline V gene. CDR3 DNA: TGTGCCAGCAGCCCCCGTCAAGGAGGGGCCGGGCAAGAGACCCAGTACTTC. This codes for CASSPRQGGAGQETQYF.

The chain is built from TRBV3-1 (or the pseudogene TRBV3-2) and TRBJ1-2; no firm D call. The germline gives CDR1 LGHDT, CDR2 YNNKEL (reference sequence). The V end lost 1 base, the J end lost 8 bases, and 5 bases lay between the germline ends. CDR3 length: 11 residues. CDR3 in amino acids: CASSQGGGYTF. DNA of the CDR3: TGTGCCAGCAGCCAAGGAGGGGGCTACACCTTC.

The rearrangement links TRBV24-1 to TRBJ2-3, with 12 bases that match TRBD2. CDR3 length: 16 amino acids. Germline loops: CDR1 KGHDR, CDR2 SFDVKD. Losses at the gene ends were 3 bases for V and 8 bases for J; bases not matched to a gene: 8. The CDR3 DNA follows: TGTGCCACCAGTGATCACTCTAGCGGGAGGGGGGCTACGCAGTATTTT. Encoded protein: CATSDHSSGRGATQYF.

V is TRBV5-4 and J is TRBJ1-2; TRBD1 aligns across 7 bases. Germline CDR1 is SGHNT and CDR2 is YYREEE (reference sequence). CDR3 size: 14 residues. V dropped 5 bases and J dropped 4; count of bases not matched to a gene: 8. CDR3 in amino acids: CASRDRQGVYGYTF. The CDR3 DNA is TGTGCCAGCAGGGACAGGCAGGGGGTCTATGGCTACACCTTC.

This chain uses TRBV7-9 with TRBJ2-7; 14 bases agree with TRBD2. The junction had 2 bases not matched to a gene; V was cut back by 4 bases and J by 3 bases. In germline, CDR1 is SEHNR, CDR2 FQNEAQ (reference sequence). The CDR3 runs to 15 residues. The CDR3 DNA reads TGTGCCAGCAGCTCCGGACTAGCGGGAGGCTACGAGCAGTACTTC. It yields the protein CASSSGLAGGYEQYF. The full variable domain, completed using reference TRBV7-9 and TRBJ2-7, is DTGVSQNPRHKITKRGQNVTFRCDPISEHNRLYWYRQTLGQGPEFLTYFQNEAQLEKSRLLSDRFSAERPKGSFSTLEIQRTEQGDSAMYLCASSSGLAGGYEQYFGPGTRLTVT.

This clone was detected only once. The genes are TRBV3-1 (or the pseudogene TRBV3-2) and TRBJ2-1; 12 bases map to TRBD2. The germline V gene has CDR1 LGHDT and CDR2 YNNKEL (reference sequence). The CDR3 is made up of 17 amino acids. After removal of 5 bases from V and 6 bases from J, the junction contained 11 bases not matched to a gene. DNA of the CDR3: TGTGCCAGCAGCGCTCTAGCGGGAGGGGGTAGTGGCAATGAGCAGTTCTTC. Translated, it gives CASSALAGGGSGNEQFF.

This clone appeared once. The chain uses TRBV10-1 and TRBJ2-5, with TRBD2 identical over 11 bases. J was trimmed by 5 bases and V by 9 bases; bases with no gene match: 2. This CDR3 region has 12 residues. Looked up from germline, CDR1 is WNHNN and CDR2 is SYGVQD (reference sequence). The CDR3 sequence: CASSSGRETQYF. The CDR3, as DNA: TGCGCCAGTTCTAGCGGGAGGGAGACCCAGTACTTC.